This T cell receptor beta chain was sequenced during a study of T cell responses to AZD1222 COVID-19 vaccine (dated by TCRdb to about 2021). Broadly, across the study: A total of approximately 240 trial participants underwent TCR sequencing, of whom about 200 had received two doses of AZD1222 and around 26 had received two doses of the MenACWY control vaccine. Enrollment into the trials was organized by age into subgroups of 18-55, 56-69 and 70-plus years, and those subgroups contained roughly 160, 29 and 62 TCR-sequenced participants, respectively.

General findings and caveats noted by the study authors: In the small 56-69-year group, the increase in depth fell short of significance, most likely because of low power. Participants were mostly white British, with more females than males. The authors suggested clonal diversity may have been underestimated. Nearly half of unique spike-specific TCRs reportedly recognized epitopes outside regions mutated in the B.1.351 and B.1.1.7 variants. Only five to seven AZD1222 recipients were SARS-CoV-2 seropositive at baseline, limiting conclusions about previously exposed vaccinees. Because no day 14 peak-response samples were available, repertoires were characterized only after the peak T cell response. CD4 TCRs associated with the vaccine covered the entire spike protein, and the dominant responses were in regions 160-218 and 743-854. Spike-specific TCR breadth and depth rose significantly after two AZD1222 doses compared with day 0 and with MenACWY recipients.

With regard to this clone: No cognate antigen has been identified for it. No much larger clone exists at a distance of one base, and base qualities are not known.

The meaning of the sample's time point label: baseline before first vaccination. The treatment or condition label here, explained by the study, means: meningococcal conjugate vaccine given as trial control. The vaccinee samples were drawn from two UK trials, COV001 and COV002, one of which was a single-blind randomized controlled phase 2/3 trial testing AZD1222 (ChAdOx1 nCoV-19) in healthy adults. For TCRbeta chain sequencing, PBMC samples from trial participants were taken at day 0 and at day 28 after the second dose. The CDR3 regions of human TCRbeta chains were analyzed by immunosequencing. The original methods were these. TCRs in the repertoires were matched against a reference library of SARS-CoV-2-specific TCRs that had been generated with the MIRA antigen-specificity platform. Breadth was defined as the fraction of unique TCRs that were SARS-CoV-2-associated. Depth was defined as the fraction of total T cells that were SARS-CoV-2-associated. Each spike-specific TCR was assigned to its reactive spike region and to a CD4 or CD8 class using the MIRA data. Log10-transformed breadth and depth values were compared by one-way ANOVA with Sidak's multiple comparisons tests. Here the immuneACCESS table is served through TCRdb, limited to in-frame sequences with V and J called. Missing clones are a known gap in these copies; in checked studies unresolved V genes cover under half, and the rest lacks a known reason. That table gives V, J and clone size, and the DNA gave D and trimming. The sample yields 150,000 to 200,000 clones; about nine tenths were counted once. Less than 3% of the sample belongs to the ten largest clones.

The CDR3 runs 13 amino acids, cysteine and phenylalanine included. Of the read, only the CDR3 DNA is kept; its 39 bases are in frame from base 1. The germline V gene specifies MNHEY as CDR1 and SVGAGI as CDR2. V is pared back by 6 bases and J by 0 bases, with 9 bases lying between the germline termini. The sample here was peripheral blood, taken on day 0 of MenACWY control vaccination. The chain employs TRBV6-5 and TRBJ2-7; possibly the D gene is TRBD2, per 6 matching bases. The clonotype comes from an adult in good health. This receptor has the CDR3 CASREGRSYEQYF. The base sequence is TGTGCCAGCAGGGAGGGACGCTCCTACGAGCAGTACTTC.